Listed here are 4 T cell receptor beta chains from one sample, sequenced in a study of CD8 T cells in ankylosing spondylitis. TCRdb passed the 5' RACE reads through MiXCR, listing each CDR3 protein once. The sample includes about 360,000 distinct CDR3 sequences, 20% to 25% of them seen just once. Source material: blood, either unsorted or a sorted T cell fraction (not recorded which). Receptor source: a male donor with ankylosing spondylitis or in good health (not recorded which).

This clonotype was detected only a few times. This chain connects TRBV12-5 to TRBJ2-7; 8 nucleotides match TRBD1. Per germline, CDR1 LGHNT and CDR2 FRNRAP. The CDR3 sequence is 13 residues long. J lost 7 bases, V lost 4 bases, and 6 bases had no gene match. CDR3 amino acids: CASGSMDRDEQYF. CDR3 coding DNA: TGTGCTAGTGGTTCCATGGACAGGGATGAGCAGTACTTC.

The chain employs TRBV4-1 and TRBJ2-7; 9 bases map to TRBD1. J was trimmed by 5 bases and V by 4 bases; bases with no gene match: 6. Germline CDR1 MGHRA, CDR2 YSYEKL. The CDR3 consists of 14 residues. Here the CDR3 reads CASSLRTGVDEQYF. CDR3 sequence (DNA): TGCGCCAGCAGCCTACGGACAGGGGTAGACGAGCAGTACTTC.

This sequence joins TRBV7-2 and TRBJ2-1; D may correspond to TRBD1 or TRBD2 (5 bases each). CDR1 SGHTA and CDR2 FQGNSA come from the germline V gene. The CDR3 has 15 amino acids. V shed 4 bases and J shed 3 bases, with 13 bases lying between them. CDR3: CASSSPGAYYNEQFF. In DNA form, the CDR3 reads TGTGCCAGCAGCTCCCCCGGGGCTTACTACAATGAGCAGTTCTTC.

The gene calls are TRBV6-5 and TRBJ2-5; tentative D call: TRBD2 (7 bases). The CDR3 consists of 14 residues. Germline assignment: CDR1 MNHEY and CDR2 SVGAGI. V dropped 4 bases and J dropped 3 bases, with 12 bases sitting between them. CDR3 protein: CASSFSGGKETQYF. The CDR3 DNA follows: TGTGCCAGCAGTTTCTCGGGGGGCAAAGAGACCCAGTACTTC.